The sequence of this TCR beta chain was determined in a study of monozygotic twins with inflammatory bowel disease. Comments on this clonotype: Its antigen is not known.

General observations from the study: Patients with IBD had less TCRbeta diversity (inverse Simpson) than their healthy co-twins.

Reprocessing the 5' RACE reads, TCRdb reports a single entry for every CDR3 protein and omits DNA. The listing records about 130,000 distinct CDR3 sequences. The CDR3 covers 15 residues. Germline V gives CDR1 SGHNT, CDR2 YYREEE (reference sequence). The source of this sequence is a human donor with ulcerative colitis or Crohn's disease, or a healthy co-twin of an affected twin (not recorded which). This sequence joins TRBV5-4 and TRBJ1-1. Sequenced input: blood. Here the CDR3 reads CASSLEIGMNTEAFF.